Below are 15 T cell receptor beta chains sequenced from a single sample in a study of cytomegalovirus exposure and HLA in healthy donors. PCR used 60 Vbeta primers and 13 Jbeta primers. Data came from immunoSEQ multiplex PCR; TCRdb stores just in-frame clones and leaves some out. The sample lists approximately 150,000 clones, more than 75% occurring once. Sequencing was done on a sample of PBMCs. The receptor source for this set is a man between 18 and 29 years old in good health and CMV-seropositive.

The chain recombines TRBV14 with TRBJ2-5; D gene ambiguous. The J call may be incorrect, as the DNA end agrees better with TRBJ2-7. CDR3 length: 15 amino acids. Germline assignment: CDR1 SGHDN and CDR2 FVKESK. CDR3: CASSHMRPSSYEQYF. In nucleotides, the CDR3 is TGTGCCAGCAGCCATATGCGCCCGAGCTCCTACGAGCAGTACTTC.

CDR3 DNA sequence: TGTGCCAGTAGCTTAATAGCGGGGAACACCGGGGAGCTGTTTTTT. Its protein is CASSLIAGNTGELFF. The V call is TRBV19, the J call TRBJ2-2, with 7 positions matching TRBD2. The V segment lost 6 bases and the J segment 1 base; nucleotides outside the gene matches: 5. The CDR3 spans 15 residues. Germline CDR1 and CDR2: LNHDA and SQIVND (reference sequence).

The chain recombines TRBV9 with TRBJ2-6; D is ambiguous. This CDR3 contains 16 residues. Germline CDR1 reads SGDLS; CDR2 reads YYNGEE. Trimming took off 0 bases at V and 0 bases at J, with 7 bases between the two ends. CDR3 region: CASSVAADSGANVLTF. CDR3 bases: TGTGCCAGCAGCGTAGCGGCGGACTCTGGGGCCAACGTCCTGACTTTC.

V and J are TRBV6-1 and TRBJ1-4; D ambiguous. Germline lookup yields CDR1 MNHNS and CDR2 SASEGT. V was pared by 5 bases and J by 4 bases, with 14 bases between. The CDR3 has 15 residues. The CDR3 is CASSSHSAFNEKLFF. In DNA, the CDR3 is TGTGCCAGCAGTTCCCATAGCGCCTTTAATGAAAAACTGTTTTTT.

This chain joins TRBV19 and TRBJ1-2; 9 positions match TRBD1. With V trimmed by 7 bases and J by 5 bases, 8 bases remained unmatched. The CDR3 consists of 14 residues. The germline CDR1 and CDR2 sequences are LNHDA and SQIVND (reference sequence). CDR3 nucleotide sequence: TGTGCCAGTACTACTCTGGACAGGGGTTATGGCTACACCTTC. Its protein is CASTTLDRGYGYTF.

The genes are TRBV5-1 and TRBJ2-2; perhaps TRBD1 as D (5 bases). Trimming took off 0 bases at V and 6 bases at J, with 6 bases between the two ends. The germline V gene encodes CDR1 SGHRS and CDR2 YFSETQ. This CDR3 spans 13 amino acids. DNA of the CDR3: TGCGCCAGCAGCTTGGTAGGGGCCGGGGAGCTGTTTTTT. Its protein is CASSLVGAGELFF.

The chain links TRBV7-2 to TRBJ1-2; maybe TRBD1 (5 bases). Germline CDR1 reads SGHTA; CDR2 reads FQGNSA. V lost 1 base and J lost 2, with 11 bases in between. The CDR3 runs 15 residues. CDR3 nucleotides: TGTGCCAGCAGCTTAGAATGGGCAGGGAACTATGGCTACACCTTC. Translated: CASSLEWAGNYGYTF.

The CDR3, as DNA: TGTGCCAGCAGCCAAGTGAGCGGAACAGATACGCAGTATTTT. Translated: CASSQVSGTDTQYF. The chain joins TRBV4-2 to TRBJ2-3, with D possibly matching TRBD2 (5 bases). CDR1 is LGHNA and CDR2 is YNFKEQ in the germline V gene. Trimming removed 1 base from V and 3 bases from J, with 8 bases in between. The length of the CDR3 is 14 residues.

The rearrangement links TRBV30 to TRBJ2-7, with D perhaps TRBD2 (6 bases). CDR1 GTSNPN and CDR2 SVGIG come from the germline V gene (reference sequence). This CDR3 spans 12 amino acids. The V end was cut by 2 bases, the J end by 7 bases, with 12 bases between. CDR3 DNA: TGTGCCTGGAGTTCCTGGGGGGATGAGCAGTACTTC. This gives the protein CAWSSWGDEQYF.

The sample holds a few counts of this clone. The genes are TRBV19 and TRBJ2-1; TRBD1 aligns across 8 bases. The trim removed 0 bases at V and 6 bases at J, leaving 7 bases unmatched. The CDR3 runs 16 residues. In germline, CDR1 is LNHDA, CDR2 SQIVND (reference sequence). The CDR3 sequence is CASSIDPRTGLNEQFF. The CDR3 DNA is TGTGCCAGTAGTATAGATCCGAGGACAGGGCTCAATGAGCAGTTCTTC. The full variable domain, in which reference TRBV19 and TRBJ2-1 provide the parts outside the CDR3, is DGGITQSPKYLFRKEGQNVTLSCEQNLNHDAMYWYRQDPGQGLRLIYYSQIVNDFQKGDIAEGYSVSREKKESFPLTVTSAQKNPTAFYLCASSIDPRTGLNEQFFGPGTRLTVL.

The J gene is TRBJ2-1, the V gene TRBV4-1; D is possibly TRBD2 (6 bases). Germline values: CDR1 MGHRA, CDR2 YSYEKL. V lost 0 bases and J 8 bases, leaving 8 bases between the germline ends. The CDR3 sequence is 13 residues long. This chain's CDR3 is CASSQDGGYEQFF. The CDR3 DNA reads TGCGCCAGCAGCCAAGATGGGGGGTATGAGCAGTTCTTC.

This clone was seen just once. The chain has TRBV30 and TRBJ1-5, with D unclear. The CDR3 sequence is 12 residues long. CDR1 and CDR2 (germline): GTSNPN, SVGIG (reference sequence). V shed 5 bases and J shed 1 base, with 6 bases lying between them. The CDR3 sequence is CAWGLSNQPQHF. CDR3 DNA: TGTGCCTGGGGACTGAGCAATCAGCCCCAGCATTTT.

The chain uses TRBV10-3 and TRBJ1-1; TRBD1 is a possible D gene (6 bases). Trimming pared 5 bases from V and 1 base from J, leaving 8 bases between. The CDR3 runs to 13 residues. Looked up from germline, CDR1 is ENHRY and CDR2 is SYGVKD. The CDR3 DNA reads as TGTGCCATCAGTTACAGGGAGAACACTGAAGCTTTCTTT. Its translation: CAISYRENTEAFF.

The genes are TRBV7-6 and TRBJ2-2; 8 positions match TRBD2. Germline CDR1 and CDR2: SGHVS and FNYEAQ. The V gene end was trimmed by 4 bases and the J gene end by 6 bases; junction bases not matched to a gene: 13. This CDR3 is built from 17 residues. CDR3 region: CASSSTSGVPYPGELFF. The CDR3 DNA reads as TGTGCCAGCAGCTCAACTAGCGGAGTCCCCTATCCCGGGGAGCTGTTTTTT.

This chain links TRBV18 with TRBJ2-5; weak D call: TRBD1 (6 bases). CDR1 is KGHSH, CDR2 LQKENI, per germline. Trimming took 1 base from V and 1 from J, leaving 13 bases between them. The CDR3 is made up of 16 amino acids. The CDR3, as DNA: TGTGCCAGCTCACCACTTACCCAGGGGTCCCAAGAGACCCAGTACTTC. Its translation: CASSPLTQGSQETQYF.